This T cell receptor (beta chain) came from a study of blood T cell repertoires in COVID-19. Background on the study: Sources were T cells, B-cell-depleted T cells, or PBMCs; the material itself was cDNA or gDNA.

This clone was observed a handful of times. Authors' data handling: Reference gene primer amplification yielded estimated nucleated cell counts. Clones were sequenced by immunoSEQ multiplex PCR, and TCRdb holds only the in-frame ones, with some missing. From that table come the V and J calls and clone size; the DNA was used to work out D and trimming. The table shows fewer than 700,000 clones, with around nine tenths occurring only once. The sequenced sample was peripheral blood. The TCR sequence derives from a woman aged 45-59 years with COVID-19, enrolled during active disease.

The DNA of the CDR3 is TGCGCCAGCAGCTTGGAACAGGGCGGTTCACCCCTCCACTTT. It translates to CASSLEQGGSPLHF. The V gene is TRBV5-1, the J gene TRBJ1-6; a possible D gene is TRBD1 (6 bases). V was clipped by 0 bases and J by 9 bases, with 10 bases between them. The CDR3 covers 14 residues. CDR1 and CDR2 from the germline V gene are SGHRS and YFSETQ.